The 21 T cell receptor beta chains given below trace back to one sample, sequenced in a study of T cell responses to AZD1222 COVID-19 vaccine. TCRdb's table, derived via immunoSEQ multiplex PCR, lists solely in-frame clones and lacks some. The sample lists about 190,000 clones; almost 95% were seen once. Material: peripheral blood, obtained on day 0 of AZD1222 vaccination. The receptors were sampled from an adult in good health.

This rearrangement joins TRBV5-1 to TRBJ2-5; 14 positions match TRBD2. V lost 4 bases to trimming and J lost 4 bases; unmatched junction nucleotides: 9. This CDR3 spans 17 amino acids. CDR1 and CDR2 from the germline V gene are SGHRS and YFSETQ. Written as DNA, the CDR3 is TGCGCCAGCAGCAGAGGACTAGCGGGGGGTGAGAGAGAGACCCAGTACTTC. It specifies CASSRGLAGGERETQYF.

The chain combines TRBV6-5 with TRBJ1-6; 7 bases map to TRBD1. The CDR3 sequence is 15 residues long. V was pared by 2 bases and J by 7 bases, with 5 bases of the junction left unmatched. Germline values: CDR1 MNHEY, CDR2 SVGAGI. The CDR3 bases are TGTGCCAGCAGTTACACGACAGGGAGAAATTCACCCCTCCACTTT. It yields the protein CASSYTTGRNSPLHF.

This chain links TRBV9 with TRBJ2-2; 7 bases are a match to TRBD1. Germline CDR1 reads SGDLS; CDR2 reads YYNGEE. The CDR3 covers 16 residues. Trimming cost V 1 base and J 2 bases; bases outside gene matches: 5. The CDR3 sequence: CASSVRGQANTGELFF. CDR3 in DNA: TGTGCCAGCAGCGTAAGGGGGCAGGCAAACACCGGGGAGCTGTTTTTT.

The V and J genes are TRBV7-9 and TRBJ1-1; D unresolved. Germline V gene data show CDR1 as SEHNR and CDR2 as FQNEAQ (reference sequence). The CDR3 has 15 residues. V gave up 4 bases and J gave up 3 bases, with 15 bases separating them. The CDR3 sequence is CASSSIWEGDTEAFF. The CDR3 DNA reads TGTGCCAGCAGCTCTATTTGGGAGGGAGACACTGAAGCTTTCTTT.

A single count supports this clone. The chain has TRBV12-3 or TRBV12-4 and TRBJ1-5, with D possibly TRBD1 on 5 matching bases. V was trimmed by 6 bases and J by 6 bases, leaving 12 bases between them. This CDR3 is built from 13 residues. Written as DNA, the CDR3 is TGTGCCAGCAGCCCAGGGATTTCTCAGCCCCAGCATTTT. Its protein product is CASSPGISQPQHF.

This clone was seen only once. The chain couples TRBV5-4 to TRBJ1-6, with D unclear. This CDR3 spans 15 amino acids. Trimming removed 0 bases at V and 6 bases at J, with 10 bases between. Germline lookup yields CDR1 SGHNT and CDR2 YYREEE (reference sequence). The CDR3 loop reads CASSLGQTLNSPLHF. DNA of the CDR3: TGTGCCAGCAGCTTGGGGCAGACTCTTAATTCACCCCTCCACTTT.

The chain combines TRBV10-1 with TRBJ2-7; TRBD1 agrees at 8 bases. CDR3 length: 13 amino acids. Germline assignment: CDR1 WNHNN and CDR2 SYGVQD (reference sequence). The V and J ends lost 9 bases and 4 bases, in that order; junction bases with no gene match: 8. CDR3 coding DNA: TGCGCCAGTCACGAGACAGGGGTTTACGAGCAGTACTTC. Its protein product is CASHETGVYEQYF.

The chain has TRBV28 and TRBJ1-2; TRBD1 might be the D (6 bases). The V gene lost 6 bases and the J gene lost 2 bases, with 19 bases spanning the gap. The CDR3 totals 16 residues. Looked up from germline, CDR1 is MDHEN and CDR2 is SYDVKM. This CDR3 reads CASSPRGGEKNYGYTF. Written as DNA, the CDR3 is TGTGCCAGCAGCCCCAGGGGAGGGGAGAAGAACTATGGCTACACCTTC.

The rearrangement links TRBV7-9 to TRBJ1-2; D uncertain. V dropped 1 base and J dropped 8 bases, with 20 bases sitting between them. The CDR3 consists of 16 residues. The germline gives CDR1 SEHNR, CDR2 FQNEAQ (reference sequence). The CDR3 DNA follows: TGTGCCAGCAGCTTAGGAGCGTCATTTGAGTTCGGAGGCTACACCTTC. Translation: CASSLGASFEFGGYTF.

This clone was seen only once. J is TRBJ1-2 and V is TRBV6-4, with D unclear. CDR3 size: 13 residues. Germline values: CDR1 MRHNA, CDR2 SNTAGT. V dropped 5 bases and J dropped 0 bases, with 7 bases sitting between them. CDR3 sequence (DNA): TGTGCCAGCAGTCCGGGTTCTAACTATGGCTACACCTTC. Protein product: CASSPGSNYGYTF.

The chain is built from TRBV18 and TRBJ1-5; TRBD1 might be the D (6 bases). Trimming shortened V by 6 bases and J by 3 bases, and 12 bases separated the two germline ends. CDR1 is KGHSH, CDR2 LQKENI, per germline. The CDR3 runs to 14 residues. CDR3 sequence reads: CASSTGQFNQPQHF. The DNA of the CDR3 is TGTGCCAGCTCTACCGGACAGTTCAATCAGCCCCAGCATTTT.

The V and J genes are TRBV28 and TRBJ1-4; possibly TRBD1 for D (5 bases). Germline loops: CDR1 MDHEN, CDR2 SYDVKM. Trimming took off 2 bases at V and 8 bases at J, with 18 bases between the two ends. CDR3 length equals 16 residues. CDR3 in DNA: TGTGCCAGCAGTTTAACCCAGGGAATATTAGGAGAAAAACTGTTTTTT. It codes for CASSLTQGILGEKLFF.

V and J are TRBV5-6 and TRBJ2-7, with 9 bases lining up with TRBD1. The junction had 8 bases not matched to a gene; V was cut back by 4 bases and J by 6 bases. Per the germline V gene, CDR1 is SGHDT and CDR2 is YYEEEE. The CDR3 has 14 amino acids. CDR3 residues: CASSTGTGLAEQYF. The CDR3, as DNA: TGTGCCAGCAGCACCGGGACAGGGCTAGCCGAGCAGTACTTC.

The gene calls are TRBV28 and TRBJ1-2; a weak D match, TRBD1 (6 bases). Trimming shortened V by 11 bases and J by 4 bases, and 20 bases separated the two germline ends. CDR3 length: 14 amino acids. CDR1 MDHEN and CDR2 SYDVKM come from the germline V gene. For the CDR3, the DNA is TGTGCCGTCCAAAGGGGGGTTAAGGGCTATGGCTACACCTTC. Residues: CAVQRGVKGYGYTF.

The rearrangement links TRBV28 to TRBJ2-7; D is ambiguous. V was shortened by 4 bases and J by 1 base, with 11 bases between the two germline ends. CDR3 length: 14 amino acids. Per the germline V gene, CDR1 is MDHEN and CDR2 is SYDVKM. The CDR3 sequence: CASSSHSASYEQYF. The CDR3 region has the DNA TGTGCCAGCAGTTCCCATAGTGCGTCCTACGAGCAGTACTTC.

This rearrangement joins TRBV29-1 to TRBJ1-3; unclear D gene. The ends were cut back, 2 bases at V and 2 bases at J, with 10 bases in the middle. The germline V gene encodes CDR1 SQVTM and CDR2 ANQGSEA. The CDR3 is made up of 14 amino acids. CDR3 nucleotide sequence: TGCAGCGTTGAACCCGGATCGGCTGGAAACACCATATATTTT. It yields the protein CSVEPGSAGNTIYF.

The rearrangement uses TRBV15 and TRBJ1-5; D ambiguous. The CDR3 is 15 residues long. Trimming stripped 4 bases from V and 0 bases from J, with 10 bases between. CDR1 LNHNV and CDR2 YYDKDF come from the germline V gene (reference sequence). The CDR3: CATSTRTASNQPQHF. CDR3 nucleotides: TGTGCCACCAGCACAAGGACGGCTAGCAATCAGCCCCAGCATTTT.

The chain has TRBV9 and TRBJ2-1; D perhaps matches TRBD2 (6 bases). The CDR3 runs 14 residues. V was pared by 3 bases and J by 6 bases, with 13 bases between. Germline values: CDR1 SGDLS, CDR2 YYNGEE. This CDR3 is CASSGGRRGNEQFF. The CDR3 bases are TGTGCCAGCAGCGGTGGCAGGAGGGGCAATGAGCAGTTCTTC.

The genes are TRBV7-2 and TRBJ2-3; D unresolved. Germline V CDR1 and CDR2: SGHTA, FQGNSA. The V gene lost 8 bases and the J gene lost 2 bases, with 17 bases spanning the gap. This CDR3 spans 15 amino acids. CDR3 residues: CASAYGIGPTDTQYF. CDR3 nucleotide sequence: TGTGCCAGCGCATATGGTATAGGCCCCACAGATACGCAGTATTTT.

The chain employs TRBV7-8 and TRBJ1-5; D not resolved. Per germline, CDR1 SGHVS and CDR2 FQNEAQ. The germline V and J ends were trimmed by 1 base and 5 bases, with 9 bases remaining between them. The CDR3 length is 14 residues. The CDR3 DNA reads TGTGCCAGCAGCTTAGAGGTGGCGTATCAGCCCCAGCATTTT. Amino acids: CASSLEVAYQPQHF. The full variable domain, rest sourced from reference TRBV7-8 and TRBJ1-5, is GAGVSQSPRYKVAKRGQDVALRCDPISGHVSLFWYQQALGQGPEFLTYFQNEAQLDKSGLPSDRFFAERPEGSVSTLKIQRTQQEDSAVYLCASSLEVAYQPQHFGDGTRLSIL.

The rearrangement links TRBV18 to TRBJ1-1; D possibly corresponds to TRBD1 (6 bases). The CDR3 extends over 14 amino acids. Germline V gene sequence: CDR1 KGHSH, CDR2 LQKENI. V was clipped by 3 bases and J by 5 bases, with 13 bases between them. CDR3 protein: CASSPEGGLTEAFF. The CDR3, as DNA: TGTGCCAGCTCACCCGAAGGGGGGTTGACTGAAGCTTTCTTT.